The source of this T cell receptor (beta chain) is a study of lymphopenia after photon versus proton radiotherapy. General study findings and limits: After lymphocyte nadir, photon-treated repertoires showed oligoclonal expansion, especially CD8+ Temra.

The CDR3 covers 14 residues. V was pared by 4 bases and J by 8 bases, with 14 bases between. CDR1 and CDR2 from the germline V gene are WNHNN and SYGVQD (reference sequence). Method: immunoSEQ multiplex PCR; TCRdb's copy keeps in-frame clones and lacks some. The profile shows fewer than 20,000 clones, more than 85% of them singletons. On this clone itself: No antigen is known for it.

The rearrangement links TRBV10-1 to TRBJ2-2, with a tentative D call TRBD1 (5 bases). The specimen comprised peripheral blood, sampled from a patient treated with proton-based radiotherapy. This TCR derives from a man in his 70s with pancreatic cancer. The DNA of the CDR3 is TGCGCCAGCAGTGCGACAGCCGCCCAGGGGGAGCTGTTTTTT. Amino acids: CASSATAAQGELFF.